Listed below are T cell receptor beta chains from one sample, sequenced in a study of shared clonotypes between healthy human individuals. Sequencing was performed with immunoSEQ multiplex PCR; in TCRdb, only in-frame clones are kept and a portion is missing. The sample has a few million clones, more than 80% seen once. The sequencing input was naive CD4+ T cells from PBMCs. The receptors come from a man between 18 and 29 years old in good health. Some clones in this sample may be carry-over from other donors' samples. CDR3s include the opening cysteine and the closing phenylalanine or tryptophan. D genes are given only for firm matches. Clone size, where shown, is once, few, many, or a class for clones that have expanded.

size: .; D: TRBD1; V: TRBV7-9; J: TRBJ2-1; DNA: TGTGCCAGCAGCTCAACAACCGGGACAGGGACCAATGAGCAGTTCTTC; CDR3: CASSSTTGTGTNEQFF
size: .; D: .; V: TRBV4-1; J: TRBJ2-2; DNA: TGCGCCAGCAGCCACCAAAGACTAGCGAACACCGGGGAGCTGTTTTTT; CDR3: CASSHQRLANTGELFF
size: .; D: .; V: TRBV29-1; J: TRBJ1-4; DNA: TGCAGCGTTGGGCAGGGTACTAATGAAAAACTGTTTTTT; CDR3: CSVGQGTNEKLFF
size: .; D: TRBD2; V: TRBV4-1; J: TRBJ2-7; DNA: TGCGCCAGCAGCCTCCTACTAGCGGGAGAGTACGAGCAGTACTTC; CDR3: CASSLLLAGEYEQYF
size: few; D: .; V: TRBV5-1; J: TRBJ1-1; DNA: TGCGCCAGCAGCTTGGAGGAGCTGAACACTGAAGCTTTCTTT; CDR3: CASSLEELNTEAFF
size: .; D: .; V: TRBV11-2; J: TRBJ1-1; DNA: TGTGCCAGCAGCCGAGCCCCGACTGAAGCTTTCTTT; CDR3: CASSRAPTEAFF
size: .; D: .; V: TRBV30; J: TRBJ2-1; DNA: TGTGCCTGGAGTGTAGTTGGGTGGGAGCAGTTCTTC; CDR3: CAWSVVGWEQFF
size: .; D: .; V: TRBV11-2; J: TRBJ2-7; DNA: TGTGCCAGCAGCTTCGTAGATTCTTACGAGCAGTACTTC; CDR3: CASSFVDSYEQYF
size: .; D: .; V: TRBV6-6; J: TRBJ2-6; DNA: TGTGCCAGCAGTTACTCTCGGGGAGGCGGGGCCAACGTCCTGACTTTC; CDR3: CASSYSRGGGANVLTF
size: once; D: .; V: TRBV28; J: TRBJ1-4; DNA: TGTGCCCGCACAGGTACTAATGAAAAACTGTTTTTT; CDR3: CARTGTNEKLFF
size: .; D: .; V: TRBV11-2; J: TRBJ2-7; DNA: TGTGCCAGCAGCTTAATTCAGGGGCCCTACGAGCAGTACTTC; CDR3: CASSLIQGPYEQYF
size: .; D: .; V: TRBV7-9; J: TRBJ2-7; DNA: TGTGCCAGCAGCCCGGAGAGGGACCGAGAGCAGTACTTC; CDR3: CASSPERDREQYF
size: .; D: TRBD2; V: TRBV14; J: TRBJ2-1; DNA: TGTGCCAGCAGCCCCGTAGTCAGCGGGAGGGCGGGAAATGAGCAGTTCTTC; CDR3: CASSPVVSGRAGNEQFF
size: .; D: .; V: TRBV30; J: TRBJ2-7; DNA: TGTGCCTGGAGTGAGGGAAGTGGGGAGCAGTACTTC; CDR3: CAWSEGSGEQYF
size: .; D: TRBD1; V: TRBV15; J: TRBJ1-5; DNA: TGTGCCACCAGCAGCGGAGTTACGGACAGGCTGAATCAGCCCCAGCATTTT; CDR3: CATSSGVTDRLNQPQHF
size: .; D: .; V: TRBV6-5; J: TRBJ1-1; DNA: TGTGCCAGCAGTTACCGAACAGGGCCTGAAGCTTTCTTT; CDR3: CASSYRTGPEAFF
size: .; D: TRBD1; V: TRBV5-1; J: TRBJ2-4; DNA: TGCGCCAGCAGCTTGTGGCAGGGGGCGGGAAACATTCAGTACTTC; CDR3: CASSLWQGAGNIQYF
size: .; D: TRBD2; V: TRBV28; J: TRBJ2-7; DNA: TGTGCCAGCAGTTTAAGCGGGGTAAAAGAGGACGAGCAGTACTTC; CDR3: CASSLSGVKEDEQYF
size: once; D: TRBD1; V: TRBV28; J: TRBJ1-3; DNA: TGTGCCAGCAGTCTAATACTCAGGGGGCACAACTCTGGAAACACCATATATTTT; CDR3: CASSLILRGHNSGNTIYF
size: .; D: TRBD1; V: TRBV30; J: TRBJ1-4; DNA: TGTGCCTGGGGGACAGGTCAAAATGAAAAACTGTTTTTT; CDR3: CAWGTGQNEKLFF
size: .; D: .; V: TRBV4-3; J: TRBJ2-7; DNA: TGCGCCAGCAGCCAAGGTTTTGGTTCTGTCTACGAGCAGTACTTC; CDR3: CASSQGFGSVYEQYF
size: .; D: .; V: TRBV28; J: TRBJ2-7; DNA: TGTGCCAGCCTAGGCATTGACGAGCAGTACTTC; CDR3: CASLGIDEQYF
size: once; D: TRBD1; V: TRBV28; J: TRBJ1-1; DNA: TGTGCCAGCAGGAGGGACAGGGGGGGAACGCGGTTGACCTCCGCTGAAGCTTTCTTT; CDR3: CASRRDRGGTRLTSAEAFF
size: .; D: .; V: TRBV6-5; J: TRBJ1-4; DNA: TGTGCCAGCAGTCGCTTATCCGCAACTAATGAAAAACTGTTTTTT; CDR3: CASSRLSATNEKLFF
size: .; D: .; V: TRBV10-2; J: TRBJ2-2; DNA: TGCGCCAGCAGCTGGGAGGAGACCGGGGAGCTGTTTTTT; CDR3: CASSWEETGELFF
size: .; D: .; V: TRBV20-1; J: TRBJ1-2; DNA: TGCAGTGCTTGGGGCCCCTATGGCTACACCTTC; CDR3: CSAWGPYGYTF
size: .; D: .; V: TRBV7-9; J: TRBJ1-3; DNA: TGTGCCAGCAGCTTAGGACAGCTTGGAAACACCATATATTTT; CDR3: CASSLGQLGNTIYF
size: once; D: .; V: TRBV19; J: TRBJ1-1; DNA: TGTGCCAGTAGTATAGAGAACCCGGGTACGGCCACTGAAGCTTTCTTT; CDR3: CASSIENPGTATEAFF
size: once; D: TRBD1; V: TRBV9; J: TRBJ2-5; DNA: TGTGCCAGCAGCGTAGACCCGACAGGGCGTCGACAAATTCCGGAGACCCAGTACTTC; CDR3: CASSVDPTGRRQIPETQYF
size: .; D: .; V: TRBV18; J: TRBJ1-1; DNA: TGTGCCAGCTCCCTCGGGGGAGCCGACACTGAAGCTTTCTTT; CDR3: CASSLGGADTEAFF
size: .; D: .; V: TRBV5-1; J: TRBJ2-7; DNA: TGCGCCAGCAACGGAGGGGTGGAACCCTACGAGCAGTACTTC; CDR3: CASNGGVEPYEQYF
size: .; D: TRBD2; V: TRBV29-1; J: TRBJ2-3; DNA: TGCAGCGTTGCCGGGACTAGCGGGATCACAGATACGCAGTATTTT; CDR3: CSVAGTSGITDTQYF
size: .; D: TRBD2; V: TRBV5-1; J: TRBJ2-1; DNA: TGCGCCAGCAGCGTGACTAGCGGGTCCAATGAGCAGTTCTTC; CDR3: CASSVTSGSNEQFF
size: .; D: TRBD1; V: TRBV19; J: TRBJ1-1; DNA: TGTGCCAGTATCCCCCGACAGGGGTCTGAAGCTTTCTTT; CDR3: CASIPRQGSEAFF
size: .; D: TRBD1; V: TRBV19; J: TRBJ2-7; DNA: TGTGCCACCGCCCGAGGGGGCGACGAGCAGTACTTC; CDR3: CATARGGDEQYF
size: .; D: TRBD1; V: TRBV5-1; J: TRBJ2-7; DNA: TGCGCCAGCAGCTTGGCAGGGGGCAATAACTACGAGCAGTACTTC; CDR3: CASSLAGGNNYEQYF
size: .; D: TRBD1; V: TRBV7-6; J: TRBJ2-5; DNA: TGTGCCAGCAGCCGACAGGGGGAGACCCAGTACTTC; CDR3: CASSRQGETQYF
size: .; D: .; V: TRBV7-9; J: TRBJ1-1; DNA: TGTGCCAGCAGCCCCAGAGGGTTCACTGAAGCTTTCTTT; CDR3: CASSPRGFTEAFF
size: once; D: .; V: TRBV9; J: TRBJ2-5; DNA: TGTGCCAGCAGCGGGGGACCCCGTGGCCCGGAAGAGACCCAGTACTTC; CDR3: CASSGGPRGPEETQYF
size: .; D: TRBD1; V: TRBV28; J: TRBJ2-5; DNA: TGTGCCAGCAGTTCTGGCGGGACAGGCGGACAAGAGACCCAGTACTTC; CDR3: CASSSGGTGGQETQYF
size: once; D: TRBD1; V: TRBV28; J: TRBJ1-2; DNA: TGTGCCAGCACCCCGGGGACAGCGGGGGACTACTATGGCTACACCTTC; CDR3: CASTPGTAGDYYGYTF
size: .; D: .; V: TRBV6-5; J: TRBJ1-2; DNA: TGTGCCAGCAGTTACAGGGAACACTATGGCTACACCTTC; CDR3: CASSYREHYGYTF